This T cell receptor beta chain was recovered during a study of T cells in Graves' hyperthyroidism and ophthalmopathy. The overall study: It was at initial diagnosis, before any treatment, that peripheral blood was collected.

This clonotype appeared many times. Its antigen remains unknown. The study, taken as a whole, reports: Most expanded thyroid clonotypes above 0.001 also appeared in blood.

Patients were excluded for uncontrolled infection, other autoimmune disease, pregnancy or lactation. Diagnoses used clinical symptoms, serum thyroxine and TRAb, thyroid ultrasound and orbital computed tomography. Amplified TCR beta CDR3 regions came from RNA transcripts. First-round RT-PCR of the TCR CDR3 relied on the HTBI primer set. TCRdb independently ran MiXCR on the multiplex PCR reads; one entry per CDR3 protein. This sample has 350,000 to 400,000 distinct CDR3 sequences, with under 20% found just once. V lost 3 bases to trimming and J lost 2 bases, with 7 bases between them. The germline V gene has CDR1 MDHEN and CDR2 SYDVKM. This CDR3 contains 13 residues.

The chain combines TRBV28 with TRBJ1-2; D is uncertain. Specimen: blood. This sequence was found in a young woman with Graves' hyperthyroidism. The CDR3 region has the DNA TGTGCCAGCAGTTTGTCCAGGAACTATGGCTACACCTTC. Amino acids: CASSLSRNYGYTF.